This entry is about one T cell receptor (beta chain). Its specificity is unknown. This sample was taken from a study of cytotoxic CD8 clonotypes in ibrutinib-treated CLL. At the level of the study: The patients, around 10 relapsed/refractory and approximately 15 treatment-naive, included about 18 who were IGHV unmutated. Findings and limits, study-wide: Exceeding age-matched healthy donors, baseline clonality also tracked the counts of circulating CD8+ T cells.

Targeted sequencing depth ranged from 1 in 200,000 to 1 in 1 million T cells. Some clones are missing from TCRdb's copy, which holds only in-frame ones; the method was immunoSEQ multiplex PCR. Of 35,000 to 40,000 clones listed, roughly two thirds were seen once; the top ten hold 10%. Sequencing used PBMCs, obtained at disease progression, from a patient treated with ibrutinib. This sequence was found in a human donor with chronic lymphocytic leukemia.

The CDR3 region has the DNA TGTGCCAGCAGTCGAACACAGGGTGCGGCTGAGCAGTTCTTC. As protein: CASSRTQGAAEQFF. The chain has TRBV28 and TRBJ2-1; tentative D call: TRBD1 (6 bases). The V gene lost 5 bases and the J gene lost 9 bases, with 17 bases spanning the gap. Per the germline V gene, CDR1 is MDHEN and CDR2 is SYDVKM. The CDR3 sequence is 14 residues long.